One sample yielded the 9 T cell receptor beta chains listed below, sequenced in a study of blood T cell repertoires in COVID-19. The repertoire was sequenced with immunoSEQ multiplex PCR; TCRdb's copy has only in-frame clones and lacks some. The table includes approximately 270,000 clones, around 85% detected once. Sequencing input: peripheral blood. The receptors derive from a woman in her sixties or seventies with acute or convalescent COVID-19.

CDR3 DNA sequence: TGTGCCAGCAGCGGGACAGGGGGATACAATGAAAAACTGTTTTTT. Its translation: CASSGTGGYNEKLFF. V gene TRBV9 combines with J gene TRBJ1-4, with 10 bases matching TRBD1. The trim removed 3 bases at V and 5 bases at J, leaving 4 bases unmatched. CDR1 SGDLS and CDR2 YYNGEE come from the germline V gene. This CDR3 spans 15 amino acids.

This clone was detected a few times. This rearrangement joins TRBV3-1 (or the pseudogene TRBV3-2) to TRBJ1-6; D remains ambiguous. The germline CDR1 and CDR2 sequences are LGHDT and YNNKEL (reference sequence). The V end lost 0 bases, the J end lost 10 bases, and 13 bases lay between the germline ends. This CDR3 has 15 amino acids. The CDR3 is CASSQDWRVDSPLHF. In DNA, the CDR3 is TGTGCCAGCAGCCAAGATTGGAGGGTGGACTCACCCCTCCACTTT.

The genes are TRBV25-1 and TRBJ1-2, with 8 nucleotides matching TRBD1. Germline-derived CDR1 and CDR2 are MGHDK and SYGVNS. The ends lost 7 bases at V and 4 bases at J; junction bases unmatched: 5. CDR3 size: 13 residues. The CDR3 DNA reads TGTGCCAGCACCCGACAGGGGAGCTATGGCTACACCTTC. This sequence encodes CASTRQGSYGYTF.

The CDR3 nucleotides read TGTGCCAGCATGAATAGCGGGGCAGAGACCCAGTACTTC. Protein sequence: CASMNSGAETQYF. The rearrangement joins TRBV6-5 to TRBJ2-5; 8 nucleotides match TRBD2. With V trimmed by 7 bases and J by 4 bases, 5 bases remained unmatched. The CDR3 runs to 13 residues. CDR1 is MNHEY, CDR2 SVGAGI, per germline.

The chain uses TRBV6-1 and TRBJ1-1, with TRBD1 identical over 7 bases. CDR1 is MNHNS, CDR2 SASEGT, per germline. With V trimmed by 7 bases and J by 3 bases, 5 bases remained unmatched. The CDR3 is made up of 13 amino acids. The CDR3 is CASIQGDYTEAFF. CDR3 nucleotides: TGTGCCAGCATTCAGGGGGACTACACTGAAGCTTTCTTT.

V and J are TRBV5-7 and TRBJ1-5; no clear D. TRBV5-7 is an open reading frame whose function is uncertain. The ends were cut back, 0 bases at V and 0 bases at J, with 10 bases in the middle. This CDR3 has 16 amino acids. CDR3 bases: TGTGCCAGCAGCTTGGATGGGCGCTATAGCAATCAGCCCCAGCATTTT. It yields the protein CASSLDGRYSNQPQHF.

The chain combines TRBV11-2 with TRBJ1-2, with D tentatively TRBD1 (5 bases). V was shortened by 6 bases and J by 2 bases, with 13 bases between the two germline ends. The CDR3 consists of 14 residues. CDR1 and CDR2 (germline): SGHAT, FQNNGV. CDR3 residues: CASSWDSLNYGYTF. The CDR3 DNA reads TGTGCCAGCAGTTGGGACTCCCTGAACTATGGCTACACCTTC.

The chain couples TRBV6-4 to TRBJ1-2; weak D call: TRBD1 (6 bases). Germline V gene lookup returns CDR1 MRHNA and CDR2 SNTAGT. CDR3 length: 14 amino acids. Trimming shortened V by 6 bases and J by 8 bases, and 19 bases separated the two germline ends. As DNA, the CDR3 is TGTGCCAGCAGGCCCGGCACAGGGTCCGGAGGCTACACCTTC. It is translated as CASRPGTGSGGYTF.

V gene TRBV19 combines with J gene TRBJ1-5, with TRBD1 identical over 12 bases. Per germline, CDR1 LNHDA and CDR2 SQIVND (reference sequence). The CDR3 runs 16 residues. The ends lost 5 bases at V and 7 bases at J; junction bases unmatched: 9. CDR3 region: CASSSRGQGARQPQHF. In nucleotides, the CDR3 is TGTGCCAGTAGTTCGAGGGGACAGGGGGCGCGGCAGCCCCAGCATTTT.